This passage covers 31 T cell receptor beta chains from one sample sequenced in a study of OX40 agonist ivuxolimab in advanced cancers. Here immunoSEQ multiplex PCR was the method, and the copy in TCRdb shows in-frame clones only, minus some. The sample contains 68,000 or so clones, 80% to 85% of which appear only once. The sample was CD4+ or CD8+ T cells sorted from blood, taken in a trial of the OX40 agonist ivuxolimab. The receptors were sampled from an adult with an advanced solid tumor such as melanoma, head and neck, liver or kidney cancer.

V gene TRBV2 combines with J gene TRBJ1-1; D gene ambiguous. Looked up from germline, CDR1 is SNHLY and CDR2 is FYNNEI. The CDR3 consists of 13 residues. Trimming pared 5 bases from V and 1 base from J, leaving 8 bases between. CDR3 residues: CASSPTANTEAFF. CDR3 coding DNA: TGTGCCAGCAGTCCGACGGCGAACACTGAAGCTTTCTTT.

There are a few counts of this clone. This chain links TRBV2 with TRBJ2-1, with 8 nucleotides matching TRBD2. The J segment lost 9 bases and the V segment lost 7 bases, leaving 8 bases of the junction unmatched. CDR3 length: 13 amino acids. Germline assignment: CDR1 SNHLY and CDR2 FYNNEI. The CDR3 sequence: CASTKTSEGEQFF. In nucleotides, the CDR3 is TGTGCCAGCACTAAGACTAGCGAGGGTGAGCAGTTCTTC.

Within the sample, this clone is medium-sized. The V and J genes are TRBV2 and TRBJ1-1; 10 nucleotides agree with TRBD1. V dropped 3 bases and J dropped 9; count of bases not matched to a gene: 4. The CDR3 has 13 residues. Germline CDR1 and CDR2: SNHLY and FYNNEI. The CDR3 sequence: CASSDPDRGQAFF. In DNA form, the CDR3 reads TGTGCCAGCAGTGACCCAGACAGGGGGCAAGCTTTCTTT.

The rearrangement joins TRBV27 to TRBJ2-1, with D possibly being TRBD2 (5 bases). V was trimmed by 0 bases and J by 7 bases, leaving 16 bases between them. The CDR3 length is 16 residues. The germline V gene encodes CDR1 MNHEY and CDR2 SMNVEV (reference sequence). The CDR3 coding sequence is TGTGCCAGCAGTTTATCGAGGGAGACTCTTACGAATGAGCAGTTCTTC. It yields the protein CASSLSRETLTNEQFF.

This clone appeared a single time. The chain couples TRBV19 to TRBJ2-3; possible D gene TRBD2, 6 bases. The V end was cut by 6 bases, the J end by 4 bases, with 26 bases between. Germline V CDR1 and CDR2: LNHDA, SQIVND (reference sequence). This CDR3 is built from 18 residues. CDR3 residues: CASRRGYSGSPDPDTQYF. The CDR3, as DNA: TGTGCCAGTAGGCGGGGATATAGCGGTAGTCCCGACCCAGATACGCAGTATTTT.

The genes are TRBV5-6 and TRBJ2-2; a weak D match, TRBD2 (5 bases). Germline V gene lookup returns CDR1 SGHDT and CDR2 YYEEEE. The CDR3 runs to 15 residues. V gave up 0 bases and J gave up 5 bases, with 11 bases separating them. The CDR3 nucleotides are TGTGCCAGCAGCTTGGCCGTCGGGGTAACCGGGGAGCTGTTTTTT. Amino acid sequence: CASSLAVGVTGELFF. The full variable domain, with the rest looked up from reference TRBV5-6 and TRBJ2-2, is DAGVTQSPTHLIKTRGQQVTLRCSPKSGHDTVSWYQQALGQGPQFIFQYYEEEERQRGNFPDRFSGHQFPNYSSELNVNALLLGDSALYLCASSLAVGVTGELFFGEGSRLTVL.

This chain links TRBV5-6 with TRBJ1-4; D is perhaps TRBD1 (5 bases). The V and J ends lost 4 bases and 5 bases respectively, with 15 bases between them. CDR3 length: 15 residues. Germline V gene data show CDR1 as SGHDT and CDR2 as YYEEEE. CDR3 region: CASSPWGQTNEKLFF. CDR3 bases: TGTGCCAGCAGCCCCTGGGGCCAGACAAATGAAAAACTGTTTTTT. Together with reference TRBV5-6 and TRBJ1-4, the CDR3 gives the full variable domain: DAGVTQSPTHLIKTRGQQVTLRCSPKSGHDTVSWYQQALGQGPQFIFQYYEEEERQRGNFPDRFSGHQFPNYSSELNVNALLLGDSALYLCASSPWGQTNEKLFFGSGTQLSVL.

The chain has TRBV28 and TRBJ2-5, with a weak D call TRBD2 (5 bases). CDR1 is MDHEN, CDR2 SYDVKM, per germline. Between the trimmed V and J ends, which lost 5 bases and 0 bases, there was a span of 16 bases. The CDR3 consists of 16 residues. The chain's CDR3 is CASSPPGLAYQETQYF. The CDR3, as DNA: TGTGCCAGCAGTCCCCCCGGCCTAGCCTACCAAGAGACCCAGTACTTC.

The genes are TRBV5-4 and TRBJ2-1; D not resolved. Trimming removed 2 bases from V and 7 bases from J, with 19 bases in between. The CDR3 length is 16 residues. Germline lookup yields CDR1 SGHNT and CDR2 YYREEE (reference sequence). The chain's CDR3 is CASSFLKIIAPNEQFF. CDR3 DNA sequence: TGTGCCAGCAGCTTTTTAAAGATCATCGCCCCAAATGAGCAGTTCTTC.

The rearrangement joins TRBV15 to TRBJ2-1; D gene ambiguous. Trimming cost V 2 bases and J 10 bases, with 9 bases left between them. From germline, CDR1 is LNHNV and CDR2 YYDKDF (reference sequence). This CDR3 has 12 amino acids. DNA for the CDR3: TGTGCCACCAGCAGAAGACAATACGAGCAGTTCTTC. Its protein is CATSRRQYEQFF.

V and J are TRBV28 and TRBJ2-1, with 13 bases identical to TRBD2. This CDR3 spans 16 amino acids. Germline V CDR1 and CDR2: MDHEN, SYDVKM. The ends lost 4 bases at V and 4 bases at J; junction bases unmatched: 4. The CDR3 nucleotides are TGTGCCAGCAGTTCCTGGACTAGCGGGAGTTACAATGAGCAGTTCTTC. Its translation: CASSSWTSGSYNEQFF.

This chain connects TRBV6-1 to TRBJ2-7, with TRBD1 identical over 9 bases. Unmatched junction bases numbered 22, after V lost 3 bases and J lost 7 bases. Germline V gene data show CDR1 as MNHNS and CDR2 as SASEGT. CDR3 length: 19 amino acids. CDR3 residues: CASSDILWWTGTGLGEQYV. For the CDR3, the DNA is TGTGCCAGCAGTGATATCCTTTGGTGGACCGGGACAGGGCTTGGAGAGCAGTACGTC.

The rearrangement links TRBV18 to TRBJ2-1; TRBD2 agrees at 11 bases. Germline lookup yields CDR1 KGHSH and CDR2 LQKENI. V shed 3 bases, J shed 2 bases, and the junction held 3 bases outside the gene matches. This CDR3 contains 16 residues. CDR3 bases: TGTGCCAGCTCACCCTCGGGACTAGCGGCCTACAATGAGCAGTTCTTC. It codes for CASSPSGLAAYNEQFF.

CDR3 DNA: TGTGCCAGCAGCCCCCGGGTTGTGGGCGATGAGCAGTTCTTC. This sequence encodes CASSPRVVGDEQFF. The V and J genes are TRBV9 and TRBJ2-1, with no clear D. This CDR3 is 14 amino acids long. Germline V gene lookup returns CDR1 SGDLS and CDR2 YYNGEE. Deletions cut 4 bases from V and 8 bases from J, with 16 bases between.

V is TRBV5-1 and J is TRBJ2-2; TRBD2 matches 7 bases. This CDR3 has 16 amino acids. Germline V lookup: CDR1 SGHRS, CDR2 YFSETQ. V lost 4 bases to trimming and J lost 3 bases; unmatched junction nucleotides: 9. CDR3 residues: CASSTRDGGYTGELFF. CDR3 DNA sequence: TGCGCCAGCAGCACCCGGGACGGGGGGTACACCGGGGAGCTGTTTTTT.

V is TRBV28 and J is TRBJ2-1; D call uncertain. The CDR3 consists of 11 residues. V was trimmed by 2 bases and J by 10 bases, leaving 6 bases between them. Per the germline V gene, CDR1 is MDHEN and CDR2 is SYDVKM. CDR3 residues: CASSLQHEQFF. Here the CDR3 DNA reads TGTGCCAGCAGTTTACAACACGAGCAGTTCTTC.

The chain carries TRBV5-4 and TRBJ1-4; possibly TRBD1 for D (5 bases). CDR3 length equals 14 residues. CDR1 and CDR2 (germline): SGHNT, YYREEE (reference sequence). V gave up 4 bases and J gave up 2 bases, with 9 bases separating them. CDR3: CASSPGDTNEKLFF. The CDR3 DNA reads as TGTGCCAGCAGCCCCGGGGACACTAATGAAAAACTGTTTTTT.

The V gene is TRBV6-6, the J gene TRBJ2-3, with a weak D call TRBD2 (5 bases). The CDR3 contains 15 residues. Germline values: CDR1 MNHNY, CDR2 SVGAGI (reference sequence). Trimming took 7 bases from V and 2 from J, leaving 16 bases between them. Here the CDR3 DNA reads TGTGCCAGCAACATAGGACTTTCCCTCACAGATACGCAGTATTTT. It codes for CASNIGLSLTDTQYF.

The chain combines TRBV30 with TRBJ2-1, with 8 bases lining up with TRBD2. The CDR3 has 14 residues. V lost 3 bases, J lost 2 bases, and 3 bases stayed unmatched. Germline CDR1 GTSNPN, CDR2 SVGIG (reference sequence). The CDR3 region is CAWRPGGAYNEQFF. CDR3 DNA sequence: TGTGCCTGGAGGCCCGGGGGGGCCTACAATGAGCAGTTCTTC.

The chain combines TRBV7-2 with TRBJ1-2; D gene unclear. CDR3 length: 13 residues. V lost 4 bases and J 2 bases, leaving 8 bases between the germline ends. Germline loops: CDR1 SGHTA, CDR2 FQGNSA. Here the CDR3 DNA reads TGTGCCAGCAGCTCCCTTAACAACTATGGCTACACCTTC. It encodes CASSSLNNYGYTF.

The chain employs TRBV5-1 and TRBJ2-1, with D perhaps matching TRBD2 (6 bases). The CDR3 runs 15 residues. Deletions cut 5 bases from V and 0 bases from J, with 12 bases between. Germline V gene data show CDR1 as SGHRS and CDR2 as YFSETQ. CDR3 DNA sequence: TGCGCCAGCAGGCGGGAAATTTCCTCCTACAATGAGCAGTTCTTC. It codes for CASRREISSYNEQFF.

This chain connects TRBV5-4 to TRBJ1-2; D remains ambiguous. V lost 4 bases and J lost 8, with 15 bases in between. The CDR3 sequence is 13 residues long. Germline assignment: CDR1 SGHNT and CDR2 YYREEE (reference sequence). The DNA for the CDR3 is TGTGCCAGCAGCCCGGCCGGAGTCTCGGGCTACACCTTC. Translating gives CASSPAGVSGYTF. Together with reference TRBV5-4 and TRBJ1-2, the CDR3 gives the full variable domain: ETGVTQSPTHLIKTRGQQVTLRCSSQSGHNTVSWYQQALGQGPQFIFQYYREEENGRGNFPPRFSGLQFPNYSSELNVNALELDDSALYLCASSPAGVSGYTFGSGTRLTVV.

The chain uses TRBV19 and TRBJ1-1; TRBD1 agrees at 9 bases. This CDR3 region has 15 residues. The trim removed 5 bases at V and 6 bases at J, leaving 10 bases unmatched. Germline V gene sequence: CDR1 LNHDA, CDR2 SQIVND (reference sequence). CDR3 sequence: CASSPRDREAPEAFF. CDR3 DNA sequence: TGTGCCAGTAGTCCCCGGGACAGGGAGGCCCCTGAAGCTTTCTTT.

This chain joins TRBV5-1 and TRBJ2-5; D gene uncertain. Germline V gene data show CDR1 as SGHRS and CDR2 as YFSETQ. The CDR3 consists of 13 residues. With 1 base removed from V and 1 base from J, the gap between germline ends came to 5 bases. The CDR3 sequence: CASSLLSQETQYF. The CDR3 coding sequence is TGCGCCAGCAGCTTGCTCAGCCAAGAGACCCAGTACTTC.

This sequence joins TRBV9 and TRBJ2-7, with a tentative D call TRBD1 (6 bases). This CDR3 has 15 amino acids. Trimming took off 3 bases at V and 6 bases at J, with 19 bases between the two ends. From germline, CDR1 is SGDLS and CDR2 YYNGEE. CDR3 coding DNA: TGTGCCAGCAGCGAGAGGGACATCGTCGCCCCCGAGCAGTACTTC. It yields the protein CASSERDIVAPEQYF.

The chain joins TRBV6-5 to TRBJ2-5; a weak D match, TRBD1 (6 bases). CDR3 length equals 14 residues. Germline V gene lookup returns CDR1 MNHEY and CDR2 SVGAGI. Trimming removed 2 bases at V and 1 base at J, with 8 bases between. The CDR3 is CASSYGTPQETQYF. In DNA form, the CDR3 reads TGTGCCAGCAGTTACGGGACACCCCAAGAGACCCAGTACTTC.

The rearrangement links TRBV2 to TRBJ2-2, with TRBD1 matching 8 bases. V was pared by 6 bases and J by 4 bases, with 4 bases of the junction left unmatched. The germline V gene encodes CDR1 SNHLY and CDR2 FYNNEI. The CDR3 covers 14 residues. The DNA for the CDR3 is TGTGCCAGCAGCAAGGACAGGGTCACCGGGGAGCTGTTTTTT. Its translation: CASSKDRVTGELFF.

The CDR3 loop reads CASSRLGLPTYNEQFF. The CDR3 bases are TGTGCCAGCAGCCGACTAGGGCTCCCCACCTACAATGAGCAGTTCTTC. The chain couples TRBV21-1 to TRBJ2-1; the table's D call, TRBD2, was not checked against the DNA. TRBV21-1 is labeled a pseudogene. This CDR3 contains 16 residues.

The rearrangement uses TRBV5-4 and TRBJ1-1; tentative D call: TRBD1 (5 bases). Trimming removed 0 bases at V and 1 base at J, with 10 bases between. The CDR3 extends over 15 amino acids. Germline values: CDR1 SGHNT, CDR2 YYREEE (reference sequence). As DNA, the CDR3 is TGTGCCAGCAGCTTGGGGGGACGGGGGAACACTGAAGCTTTCTTT. Encoded protein: CASSLGGRGNTEAFF.

The chain has TRBV5-1 and TRBJ1-1, with D unclear. This CDR3 comprises 13 residues. Germline CDR1 is SGHRS and CDR2 is YFSETQ. The ends were cut back, 1 base at V and 5 bases at J, with 9 bases in the middle. The CDR3 sequence: CASSLIGDTEAFF. DNA of the CDR3: TGCGCCAGCAGCTTGATCGGGGATACTGAAGCTTTCTTT.

This clone occurred a few times. Other DNA sequences of this sample code for an identical CDR3. The rearrangement uses TRBV29-1 and TRBJ2-3, with TRBD2 as a possible D gene (5 bases). Germline V CDR1 and CDR2: SQVTM, ANQGSEA. This CDR3 has 13 residues. Trimming removed 3 bases from V and 1 base from J, with 8 bases in between. In DNA, the CDR3 is TGCAGCGTTGACGAGGGCGGCACAGATACGCAGTATTTT. This codes for CSVDEGGTDTQYF.